One TCR beta chain is described in this entry. Its antigen is not known. Naive CD8 T cell sorting was performed on the CD8+CD4-CCR7+CD45RA+ phenotype. This sample was included in a study of molecular identifiers for immune sequencing clone quantification. Study observations and caveats: Jurkat TCR RNA from one cell was spiked into some 1 million naive cells, and it was reportedly detectable there.

There are 14 residues in the CDR3. Germline CDR1 and CDR2: SGHTA and FQGTGA. V was pared by 5 bases and J by 3 bases, with 5 bases of the junction left unmatched. Listed TCR primers and previously described methods were used for bulk TCR libraries. TCRdb re-called the PCR reads through MiXCR, storing one row per CDR3 protein. The sample shows about 510,000 distinct CDR3 sequences, around 23% of them seen only once. Sequenced material: naive CD8+ T cells from blood, with Jurkat cell RNA spiked in. Regarding subset: FACS-sorted CD8+CD4-CCR7+CD45RA+ naive T cells. The TCR comes from a human donor in good health. Some libraries in this study had Jurkat cell RNA spiked in. V usage is TRBV7-3 and J usage is TRBJ2-3; TRBD1 matches 7 bases. The CDR3 DNA sequence: TGTGCCAGCAGCCCGGGACAGCTTACAGATACGCAGTATTTT. As protein: CASSPGQLTDTQYF.